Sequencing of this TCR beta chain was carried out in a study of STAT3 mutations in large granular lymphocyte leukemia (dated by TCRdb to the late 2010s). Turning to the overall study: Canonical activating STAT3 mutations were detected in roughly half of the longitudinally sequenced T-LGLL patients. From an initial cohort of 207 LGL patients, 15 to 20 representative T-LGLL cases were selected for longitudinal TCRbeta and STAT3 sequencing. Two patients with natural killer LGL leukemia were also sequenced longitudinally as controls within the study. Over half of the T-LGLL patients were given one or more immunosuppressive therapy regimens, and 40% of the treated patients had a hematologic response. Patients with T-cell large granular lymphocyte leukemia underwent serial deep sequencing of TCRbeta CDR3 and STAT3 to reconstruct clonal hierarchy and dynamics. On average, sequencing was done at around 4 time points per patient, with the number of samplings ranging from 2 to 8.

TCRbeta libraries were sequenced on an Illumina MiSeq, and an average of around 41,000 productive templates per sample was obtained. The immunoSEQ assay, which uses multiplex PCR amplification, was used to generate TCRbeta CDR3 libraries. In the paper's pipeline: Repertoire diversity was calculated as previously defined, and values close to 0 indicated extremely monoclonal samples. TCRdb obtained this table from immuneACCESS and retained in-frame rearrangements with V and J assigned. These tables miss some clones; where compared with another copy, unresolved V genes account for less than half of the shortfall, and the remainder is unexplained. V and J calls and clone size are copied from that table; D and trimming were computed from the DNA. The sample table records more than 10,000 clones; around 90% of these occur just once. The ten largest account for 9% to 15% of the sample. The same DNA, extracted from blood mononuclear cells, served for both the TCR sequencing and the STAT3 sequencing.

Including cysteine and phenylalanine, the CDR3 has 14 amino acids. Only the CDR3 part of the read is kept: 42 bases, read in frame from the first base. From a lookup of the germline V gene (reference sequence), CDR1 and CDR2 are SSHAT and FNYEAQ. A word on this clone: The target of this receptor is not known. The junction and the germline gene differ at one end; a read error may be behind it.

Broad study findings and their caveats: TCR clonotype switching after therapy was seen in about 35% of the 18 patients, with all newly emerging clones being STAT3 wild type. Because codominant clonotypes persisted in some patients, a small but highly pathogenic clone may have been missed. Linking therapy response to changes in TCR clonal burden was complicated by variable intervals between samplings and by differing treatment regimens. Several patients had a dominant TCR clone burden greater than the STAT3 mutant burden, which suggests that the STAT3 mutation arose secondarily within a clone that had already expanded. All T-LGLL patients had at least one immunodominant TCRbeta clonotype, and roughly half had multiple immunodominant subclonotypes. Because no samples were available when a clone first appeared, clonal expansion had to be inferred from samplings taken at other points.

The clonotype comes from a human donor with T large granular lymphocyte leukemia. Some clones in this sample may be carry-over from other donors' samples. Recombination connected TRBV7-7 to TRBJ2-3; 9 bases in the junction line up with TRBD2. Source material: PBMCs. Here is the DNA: TGTGCTAGCAGCCTAGCGGGAACCACAGATACGCAGTATTTT. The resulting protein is CASSLAGTTDTQYF.